The present TCR beta chain was sequenced within a study of shared clonotypes between healthy human individuals. About this clone itself: Its target is unknown.

Study-wide results and limits: Investigators collected only blood, and repertoires in tissues likely differ.

Under the authors' procedure: Filtering differed, since immunoSEQ gave only junction sequences and no quality scores. Repertoires were generated with immunoSEQ multiplex PCR, while TCRdb's copy carries only in-frame clones and drops some. Clonal size and the V and J genes are those of that table, whereas D and trimming came from the DNA. Of roughly 770,000 clones listed, about 96% are singletons. This CDR3 comprises 14 residues. The V gene end was trimmed by 5 bases and the J gene end by 4 bases; junction bases not matched to a gene: 7. CDR1 is SEHNR, CDR2 FQNEAQ, per germline (reference sequence). Terminally differentiated effector memory CD45RA+ cells were left out of the naive CD8 fraction, which was CD45RO-negative and positively selected for CCR7.

This receptor was taken from a man younger than 45 in good health. The genes are TRBV7-9 and TRBJ2-7, with 8 bases aligning to TRBD1. Sequencing was carried out using naive CD8+ T cells sorted from blood. CDR3 nucleotide sequence: TGTGCCAGCAGCAACGGACAGGGCAGGTACGAGCAGTACTTC. This sequence encodes CASSNGQGRYEQYF.